This T cell receptor (beta chain) was found in a study of CD8 T cells in Susac syndrome. This CDR3 is built from 16 residues. The germline V gene has CDR1 SEHNR and CDR2 FQNEAQ (reference sequence). After removal of 5 bases from V and 2 bases from J, the junction contained 8 bases not matched to a gene. After extraction with the RNeasy kit, 0.5 to 1 ug of the RNA was reverse transcribed using random hexamers. The TCR beta CDR3 was amplified by immunoSEQ multiplex PCR across 54 Vbeta, 13 Jbeta. TCRdb redid the calling of the immunoSEQ multiplex PCR reads with MiXCR, one entry per CDR3 protein. The sample has approximately 200,000 distinct CDR3 sequences, around 95% seen once. TEMRA cells were FACS-enriched, with CD8+ and CD4+ T cells isolated negatively.

The chain employs TRBV7-9 and TRBJ2-1; TRBD2 matches 8 bases. This TCR came from a human donor with multiple sclerosis. The sequenced material came from CD4+ T cells from PBMCs. The CDR3 here is CASSERGGGPYNEQFF. In DNA, the CDR3 is TGTGCCAGCAGCGAGAGGGGCGGGGGGCCCTACAATGAGCAGTTCTTC.